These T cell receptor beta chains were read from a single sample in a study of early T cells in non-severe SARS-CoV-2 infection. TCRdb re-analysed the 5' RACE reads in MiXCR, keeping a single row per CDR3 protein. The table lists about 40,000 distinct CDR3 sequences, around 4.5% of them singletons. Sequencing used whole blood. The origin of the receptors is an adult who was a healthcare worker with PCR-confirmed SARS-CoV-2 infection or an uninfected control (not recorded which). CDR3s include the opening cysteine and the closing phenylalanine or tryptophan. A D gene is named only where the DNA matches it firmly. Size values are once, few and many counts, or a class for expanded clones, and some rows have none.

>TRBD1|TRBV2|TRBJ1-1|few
TGTGCCAGCAGTGTTGGGACAGACCTTATGAACACTGAAGCTTTCTTT
CASSVGTDLMNTEAFF
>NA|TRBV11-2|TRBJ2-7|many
TGTGCCAGCAGCTTAAGTGACGGGACCTACGAGCAGTACTTC
CASSLSDGTYEQYF
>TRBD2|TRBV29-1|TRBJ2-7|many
TGCAGCACCGTGCCGGGACTAGTTGTCTACGAGCAGTACTTC
CSTVPGLVVYEQYF
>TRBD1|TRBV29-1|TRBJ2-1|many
TGCAGCGTTGGAGGGGGCAAGAACAATGAGCAGTTCTTC
CSVGGGKNNEQFF
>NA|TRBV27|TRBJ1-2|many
TGTGCCAGCAGTCCTGCCGGGGGCTATGGCTACACCTTC
CASSPAGGYGYTF
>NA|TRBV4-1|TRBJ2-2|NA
TGCGCCAGCAGCCAAGACAGGGTGACCGGGGAGCTGTTTTTT
CASSQDRVTGELFF
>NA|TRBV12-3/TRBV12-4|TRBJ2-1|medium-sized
TGTGCCAGCAGTTTAGGAGTCAGCGCCAATGAGCAGTTCTTC
CASSLGVSANEQFF
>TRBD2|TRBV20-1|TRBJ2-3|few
TGCAGTGCTTGCAATAGCGGGGGGCCCGGAGATACGCAGTATTTT
CSACNSGGPGDTQYF
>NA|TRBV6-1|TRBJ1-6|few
TGTGCCACCGCTCGGAGACAGTATAATTCACCCCTCCACTTT
CATARRQYNSPLHF
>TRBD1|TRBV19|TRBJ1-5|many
TGTGCCAGTAGGGAACAGGGGGCCCAGCATTTT
CASREQGAQHF
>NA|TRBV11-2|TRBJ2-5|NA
TGTGCCAGCCGGCCCAGGGGAATATATCCGGAGACCCAGTACTTC
CASRPRGIYPETQYF
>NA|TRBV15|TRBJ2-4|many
TGTGCCACCAGCAGAGATCTGAATCCAGGGGCCAAAAACATTCAGTACTTC
CATSRDLNPGAKNIQYF
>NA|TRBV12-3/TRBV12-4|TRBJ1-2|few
TGTGCCAGCAGTTTCCAATCACCGCGCTTCGTTAACTATGGCTACACCTTC
CASSFQSPRFVNYGYTF
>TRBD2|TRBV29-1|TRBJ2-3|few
TGCAGCGTTGGACCAAGGGACTATTCCGATACGCAGTATTTT
CSVGPRDYSDTQYF
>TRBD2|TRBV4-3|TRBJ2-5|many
TGCGCCAGCAGCCCCGGAGCTAGCGGGTTCCAAGAGACCCAGTACTTC
CASSPGASGFQETQYF
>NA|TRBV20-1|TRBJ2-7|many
TGCAGTGCTAGGGGGTTACTCTCCTACGAGCAGTACTTC
CSARGLLSYEQYF
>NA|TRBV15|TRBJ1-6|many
TGTGCCACCAGCAGAGGTGGTCTAAGGCGCAATTCACCCCTCCACTTT
CATSRGGLRRNSPLHF
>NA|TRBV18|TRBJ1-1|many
TGTGCCAGCTCACCGGGTTGGGGCCACACTGAAGCTTTCTTT
CASSPGWGHTEAFF
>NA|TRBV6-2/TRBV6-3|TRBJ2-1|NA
TGTGCCAGCAGTCTCCAGGGGCCCTACAATGAGCAGTTCTTC
CASSLQGPYNEQFF
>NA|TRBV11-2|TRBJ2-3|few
TGTGCCAGCAGCTTAAGGGCAGTCGGCACAGATACGCAGTATTTT
CASSLRAVGTDTQYF
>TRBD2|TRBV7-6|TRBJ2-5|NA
TGTGCCAGCAGCGCACTAGCGGGAGGGCCCCAAGAGACCCAGTACTTC
CASSALAGGPQETQYF
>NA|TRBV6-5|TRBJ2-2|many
TGTGCCACCAGGACCGGAGGGACGAACACCGGGGAGCTGTTTTTT
CATRTGGTNTGELFF
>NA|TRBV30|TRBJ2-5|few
TGTGCCTGGAGTTCCGGGACGGAAGAGACCCAGTACTTC
CAWSSGTEETQYF
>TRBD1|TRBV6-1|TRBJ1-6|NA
TGTGCCAGCAAATCGGACAGGGATAATTCACCCCTCCACTTT
CASKSDRDNSPLHF
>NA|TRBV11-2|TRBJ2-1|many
TGTGCCAGCAGCGTTAGGCCCTACAATGAGCAGTTCTTC
CASSVRPYNEQFF
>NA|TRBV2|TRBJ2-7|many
TGTGCCAGCAGTGAAATGGACTTTAGCTCCTACGAGCAGTACTTC
CASSEMDFSSYEQYF
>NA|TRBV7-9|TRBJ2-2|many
TGTGCCAGCAGTCGGGACCAGAACACCGGGGAGCTGTTTTTT
CASSRDQNTGELFF
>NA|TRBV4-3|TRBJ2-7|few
TGCGCCAGCAGCCAAGAACTACTAGGTTTCTACGAGCAGTACTTC
CASSQELLGFYEQYF
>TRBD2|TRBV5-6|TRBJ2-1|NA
TGTGCCAGCAGCTTGGACATAGCGGGAGGGCCCTACAATGAGCAGTTCTTC
CASSLDIAGGPYNEQFF
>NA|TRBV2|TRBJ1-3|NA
TGTGCCAGCAGGGCAGGGCGGGGAAACACCATATATTTT
CASRAGRGNTIYF
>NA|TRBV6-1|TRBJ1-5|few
TGTGCCAGCAGTGGAACGACGGTTAGCAATCAGCCCCAGCATTTT
CASSGTTVSNQPQHF
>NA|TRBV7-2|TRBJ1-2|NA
TGTGCCAGCAGCTTAGCGGGCTTCAGGGGCTACACCTTC
CASSLAGFRGYTF
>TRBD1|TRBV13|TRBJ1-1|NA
TGTGTCAGCAGCCTGACAGGGGGCACTGAAGCTTTCTTT
CVSSLTGGTEAFF
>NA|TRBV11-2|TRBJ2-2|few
TGTGCCAGCAGCGTTAGCGTGGCCGGGGAGCTGTTTTTT
CASSVSVAGELFF
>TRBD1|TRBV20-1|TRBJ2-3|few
TGCAGTGCTACCAGGGGGCTCACAGATACGCAGTATTTT
CSATRGLTDTQYF
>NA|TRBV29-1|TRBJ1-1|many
TGCAGCGTTAACAGGGACACTGAAGCTTTCTTT
CSVNRDTEAFF
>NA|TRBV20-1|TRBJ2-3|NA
TGCAGTGCCTGCGATGGGATTCCAGATACGCAGTATTTT
CSACDGIPDTQYF
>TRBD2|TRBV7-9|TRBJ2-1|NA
TGTGCCAGCAGCCATTGGACTAGCGACTACAATGAGCAGTTCTTC
CASSHWTSDYNEQFF
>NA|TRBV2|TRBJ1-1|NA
TGTGCCAGCAGTCAACGTTGGGACACTGAAGCTTTCTTT
CASSQRWDTEAFF
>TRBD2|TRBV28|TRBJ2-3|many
TGTGCCAGCAGGCCGCAAGTGGATTCTAGCGGGAGAGATACGCAGTATTTT
CASRPQVDSSGRDTQYF
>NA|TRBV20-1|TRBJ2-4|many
TGCAGTGCTAGAACGGACCCGGGAAACATTCAGTACTTC
CSARTDPGNIQYF
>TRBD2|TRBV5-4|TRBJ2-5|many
TGTGCCAGCAGCGCCGGACTAGCGGGGAGCTCCGGGGGGACCCAGTACTTC
CASSAGLAGSSGGTQYF
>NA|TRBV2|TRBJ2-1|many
TGTGCCAGCAGTGAAGATTCCTACAATGAGCAGTTCTTC
CASSEDSYNEQFF
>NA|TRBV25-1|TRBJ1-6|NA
TGTGCCAGCAGTGAGGGCAGCCCCGCCCAAAGTAGTTCACCCCTCCACTTT
CASSEGSPAQSSSPLHF
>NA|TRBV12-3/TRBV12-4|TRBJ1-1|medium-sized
TGTGCCAGCCAGAGGGCTTATGAAGAAGCTTTCTTT
CASQRAYEEAFF
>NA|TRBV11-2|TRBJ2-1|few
TGTGCCAGCAGCTCCTCCGGGCGTCTAGAGCAGTTCTTC
CASSSSGRLEQFF
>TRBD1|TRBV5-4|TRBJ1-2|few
TGTGCCAGCAGCGGGACAGGGGGGAGCTATGGCTACACCTTC
CASSGTGGSYGYTF
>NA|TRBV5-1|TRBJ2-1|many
TGCGCCAGCAGCTTTGAAGGGTCCCCCTACAATGAGCAGTTCTTC
CASSFEGSPYNEQFF
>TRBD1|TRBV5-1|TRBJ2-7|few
TGCGCCAGCGGGGAACAGGGGTCCTACGAGCAGTACTTC
CASGEQGSYEQYF